The 18 T cell receptor beta chains below come from one sample, sequenced in a study of blood T cell repertoires in COVID-19. The repertoire was sequenced with immunoSEQ multiplex PCR; TCRdb's copy has only in-frame clones and lacks some. The sample lists a few hundred thousand clones, around 84% occurring once. Sequencing was done on a sample of peripheral blood. The receptor set was obtained from a woman between 65 and 79 years old with active or convalescent COVID-19.

The table lists this clone with a count of one. CDR3 protein: CASVSDPPGPDTQYF. Written as DNA, the CDR3 is TGCGCCAGCGTATCAGATCCCCCAGGTCCAGATACGCAGTATTTT. This chain uses TRBV5-1 with TRBJ2-3; D call uncertain. Germline values: CDR1 SGHRS, CDR2 YFSETQ. The V gene lost 7 bases and the J gene lost 4 bases, with 19 bases spanning the gap. The CDR3 length is 15 residues.

The J gene is TRBJ2-7, the V gene TRBV7-2; TRBD2 is a possible D gene (5 bases). Trimming cost V 3 bases and J 7 bases, with 7 bases left between them. The CDR3 length is 11 residues. Germline CDR1 reads SGHTA; CDR2 reads FQGNSA. The CDR3 sequence is CASSFGGEQYF. DNA for the CDR3: TGTGCCAGCAGCTTCGGAGGAGAGCAGTACTTC.

The chain uses TRBV6-5 and TRBJ2-2; 7 bases fit TRBD2. V lost 10 bases and J lost 7; bases outside the gene matches: 6. The CDR3 has 12 residues. Germline V gene data show CDR1 as MNHEY and CDR2 as SVGAGI. As DNA, the CDR3 is TGTGCCACTCAGCGGGGCATCGGGGAGCTGTTTTTT. Translated: CATQRGIGELFF.

The V gene is TRBV7-2, the J gene TRBJ2-7, with 9 bases matching TRBD2. V lost 1 base and J lost 2; bases outside the gene matches: 3. This CDR3 spans 15 amino acids. In germline, CDR1 is SGHTA, CDR2 FQGNSA. The CDR3 loop reads CASSLERGAPYEQYF. CDR3 nucleotide sequence: TGTGCCAGCAGCTTAGAGCGGGGGGCCCCCTACGAGCAGTACTTC.

J is TRBJ1-4 and V is TRBV18; D remains ambiguous. Trimming removed 4 bases from V and 2 bases from J, with 11 bases in between. This CDR3 is 15 amino acids long. CDR1 and CDR2 (germline): KGHSH, LQKENI. This CDR3 reads CASSLDRRTNEKLFF. The CDR3 region has the DNA TGTGCCAGCTCACTCGACCGGCGGACTAATGAAAAACTGTTTTTT.

V and J are TRBV18 and TRBJ1-5; 10 bases are a match to TRBD1. The germline V gene has CDR1 KGHSH and CDR2 LQKENI. The ends lost 6 bases at V and 2 bases at J; junction bases unmatched: 7. CDR3 length: 16 amino acids. The CDR3 DNA follows: TGTGCCAGCTCTCGGGGGACAGGGGATGGCAATCAGCCCCAGCATTTT. Its protein product is CASSRGTGDGNQPQHF.

The chain recombines TRBV20-1 with TRBJ1-1; D is uncertain. Trimming took 3 bases from V and 8 from J, leaving 10 bases between them. The CDR3 sequence is 11 residues long. The germline gives CDR1 DFQATT, CDR2 SNEGSKA (reference sequence). CDR3 sequence: CSASLQLEAFF. The CDR3 region has the DNA TGCAGTGCTAGTCTACAGCTGGAAGCTTTCTTT.

The chain joins TRBV18 to TRBJ1-4, with D unclear. Trimming stripped 2 bases from V and 0 bases from J, with 10 bases between. Germline V lookup: CDR1 KGHSH, CDR2 LQKENI. CDR3 length: 16 residues. The CDR3 nucleotides are TGTGCCAGCTCACCAGGGCAGATTTCAACTAATGAAAAACTGTTTTTT. This codes for CASSPGQISTNEKLFF.

Only one count was recorded for this clone. The chain combines TRBV5-4 with TRBJ2-5; D is uncertain. Germline V gives CDR1 SGHNT, CDR2 YYREEE (reference sequence). V was shortened by 4 bases and J by 5 bases, with 6 bases between the two germline ends. This CDR3 contains 11 residues. Here the CDR3 reads CASSVAETQYF. DNA for the CDR3: TGTGCCAGCAGCGTTGCGGAGACCCAGTACTTC.

The chain uses TRBV5-4 and TRBJ2-1; TRBD2 is a possible D gene (5 bases). This CDR3 comprises 16 residues. Germline V gene lookup returns CDR1 SGHNT and CDR2 YYREEE (reference sequence). Trimming removed 3 bases from V and 3 bases from J, with 16 bases in between. CDR3 amino acids: CASSWFIGVIYNEQFF. The CDR3 DNA reads TGTGCCAGCAGCTGGTTCATCGGGGTGATCTACAATGAGCAGTTCTTC.

The J gene is TRBJ2-3, the V gene TRBV6-2 or TRBV6-3; maybe TRBD2 (5 bases). The V and J ends lost 4 bases and 4 bases respectively, with 6 bases between them. The germline gives CDR1 MNHEY, CDR2 SVGEGT. This CDR3 comprises 12 residues. Here the CDR3 DNA reads TGTGCCAGCAGTTTCGGGGCAGATACGCAGTATTTT. Its protein is CASSFGADTQYF.

V gene TRBV11-3 combines with J gene TRBJ2-2, with 13 bases aligning to TRBD2. Germline V gene lookup returns CDR1 SGHNT and CDR2 YENEEA. J was trimmed by 7 bases and V by 5 bases; bases with no gene match: 7. This CDR3 is built from 16 residues. Here the CDR3 reads CASSQGTSGAGGELFF. CDR3 DNA sequence: TGTGCCAGCAGCCAAGGGACTAGCGGGGCCGGCGGGGAGCTGTTTTTT.

The rearrangement links TRBV7-9 to TRBJ1-3, with D possibly being TRBD1 (6 bases). Germline V lookup: CDR1 SEHNR, CDR2 FQNEAQ (reference sequence). The CDR3 is 13 amino acids. V was cut by 5 bases and J by 4 bases, with 9 bases left in between. The CDR3 DNA reads TGTGCCAGCAGCCCAGGGGCCGGAAACACCATATATTTT. Protein: CASSPGAGNTIYF. Complete variable domain (other parts from reference TRBV7-9 and TRBJ1-3): DTGVSQNPRHKITKRGQNVTFRCDPISEHNRLYWYRQTLGQGPEFLTYFQNEAQLEKSRLLSDRFSAERPKGSFSTLEIQRTEQGDSAMYLCASSPGAGNTIYFGEGSWLTVV.

V gene TRBV5-3 combines with J gene TRBJ1-2; no clear D. TRBV5-3 counts as an open reading frame of uncertain function. Trimming took 3 bases from V and 7 from J, leaving 28 bases between them. CDR3 length: 18 amino acids. The CDR3 DNA is TGTGCCAGAAGCTGGACGCGCCGACTACAAGACCGCTATTGTGGCTACACCTTC. It encodes CARSWTRRLQDRYCGYTF.

This chain links TRBV4-2 with TRBJ2-7, with no clear D. The CDR3 is made up of 13 amino acids. Per the germline V gene, CDR1 is LGHNA and CDR2 is YNFKEQ. V was trimmed by 5 bases and J by 0 bases, leaving 8 bases between them. The CDR3 reads CASSAPSSYEQYF. CDR3 nucleotide sequence: TGTGCCAGCAGCGCCCCGAGCTCCTACGAGCAGTACTTC.

V usage is TRBV5-8 and J usage is TRBJ2-5; D unresolved. Germline-derived CDR1 and CDR2 are SGHTS and YDEGEE. This CDR3 comprises 14 residues. The germline V and J ends were trimmed by 4 bases and 2 bases, with 12 bases remaining between them. CDR3 sequence reads: CASSPRLIQETQYF. In DNA, the CDR3 is TGTGCCAGCAGCCCTCGACTTATTCAAGAGACCCAGTACTTC.

The chain uses TRBV7-2 and TRBJ1-2; TRBD1 might be the D (5 bases). V was trimmed by 4 bases and J by 10 bases, leaving 19 bases between them. Germline assignment: CDR1 SGHTA and CDR2 FQGNSA. The CDR3 totals 14 residues. The CDR3 reads CASSSAPRVIDYTF. The CDR3 DNA follows: TGTGCCAGCAGCTCCGCCCCCAGGGTGATAGACTACACCTTC.

V gene TRBV11-3 combines with J gene TRBJ2-1, with D maybe TRBD2 (6 bases). In germline, CDR1 is SGHNT, CDR2 YENEEA. The CDR3 loop spans 16 amino acids. Trimming took 1 base from V and 7 from J, leaving 17 bases between them. CDR3 in amino acids: CASSLVLGPGGNEQFF. The CDR3 DNA follows: TGTGCCAGCAGCTTAGTCCTGGGCCCTGGGGGGAATGAGCAGTTCTTC.